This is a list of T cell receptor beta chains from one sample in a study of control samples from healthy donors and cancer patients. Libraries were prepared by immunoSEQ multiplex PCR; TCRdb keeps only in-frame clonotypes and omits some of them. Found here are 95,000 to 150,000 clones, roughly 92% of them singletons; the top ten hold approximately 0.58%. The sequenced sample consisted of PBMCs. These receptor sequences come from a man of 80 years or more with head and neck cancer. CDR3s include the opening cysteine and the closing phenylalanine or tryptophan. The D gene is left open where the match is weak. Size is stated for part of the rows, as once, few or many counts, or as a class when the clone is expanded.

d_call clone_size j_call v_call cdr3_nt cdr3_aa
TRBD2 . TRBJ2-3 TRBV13 TGTGCCAGCAGCTCCCGGAGCGGGGGGGTCTCAGATACGCAGTATTTT CASSSRSGGVSDTQYF
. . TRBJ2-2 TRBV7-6 TGTGCCAGCAGCCCCGGGGGCGGGGGCACCGGGGAGCTGTTTTTT CASSPGGGGTGELFF
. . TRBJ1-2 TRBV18 TGTGCCAGCTCGCGGGGGGACACGTCCGTCGGCACCTTC CASSRGDTSVGTF
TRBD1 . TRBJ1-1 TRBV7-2 TGTGCCAGCAGAGACAGGGGGTACACTGAAGCTTTCTTT CASRDRGYTEAFF
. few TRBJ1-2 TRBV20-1 TGCAGTGCTAGCCCTGGTTATGGCTACACCTTC CSASPGYGYTF
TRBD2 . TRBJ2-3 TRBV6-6 TGTGCCAGCAGTCTTTTTACACTAGCGGGGGAAAGCACAGATACGCAGTATTTT CASSLFTLAGESTDTQYF
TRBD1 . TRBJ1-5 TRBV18 TGTGCCAGCTCCCGACAGGGAGGCAATCAGCCCCAGCATTTT CASSRQGGNQPQHF
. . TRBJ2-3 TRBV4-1 TGCGCCAGCAGCCAAGAGCGGGCTACCACAGATACGCAGTATTTT CASSQERATTDTQYF
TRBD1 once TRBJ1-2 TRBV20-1 TGCAGTGCTAGTCAGGGGGCCAACTATGGCTACACCTTC CSASQGANYGYTF
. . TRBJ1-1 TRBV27 TGTGCCAGCTGGCTCCTAAACCCGGGGGTTATCGGAGTTGACACTGAAGCTTTCTTT CASWLLNPGVIGVDTEAFF